Each of the 5 T cell receptor beta chains below was sequenced from the same sample in a study of control samples from healthy donors and cancer patients. Repertoires were generated with immunoSEQ multiplex PCR, while TCRdb's copy carries only in-frame clones and drops some. Of around 140,000 clones detected, around 90% appear once; the ten largest clones hold under 9%. Source material: blood. These receptors originate from a man between 18 and 29 years old in good health.

This chain links TRBV5-1 with TRBJ2-7; tentative D call: TRBD1 (6 bases). V lost 3 bases and J lost 0, with 10 bases in between. The CDR3 loop spans 14 amino acids. CDR1 is SGHRS and CDR2 is YFSETQ in the germline V gene. The CDR3 reads CASSYRDISYEQYF. The CDR3 DNA reads as TGCGCCAGCAGCTACCGGGACATCTCCTACGAGCAGTACTTC. Using reference TRBV5-1 and TRBJ2-7 for the parts outside the CDR3, the full variable domain is KAGVTQTPRYLIKTRGQQVTLSCSPISGHRSVSWYQQTPGQGLQFLFEYFSETQRNKGNFPGRFSGRQFSNSRSEMNVSTLELGDSALYLCASSYRDISYEQYFGPGTRLTVT.

The sample holds one count of this clone. The CDR3 DNA sequence: TGTGCCTGGAGTGTACTAGCAGTGAACACTGAAGCTTTCTTT. It encodes CAWSVLAVNTEAFF. J is TRBJ1-1 and V is TRBV30; no definite D call. This CDR3 comprises 14 residues. V lost 0 bases and J lost 0, with 8 bases in between. Germline V CDR1 and CDR2: GTSNPN, SVGIG (reference sequence).

The chain is built from TRBV3-1 (or the pseudogene TRBV3-2) and TRBJ1-1; 8 bases are a match to TRBD1. The CDR3 has 13 residues. The germline V gene has CDR1 LGHDT and CDR2 YNNKEL (reference sequence). Trimming cost V 5 bases and J 4 bases; bases outside gene matches: 3. CDR3 nucleotide sequence: TGTGCCAGCAGCTCAGGGGGCGGCACTGAAGCTTTCTTT. It codes for CASSSGGGTEAFF.

This chain uses TRBV4-3 with TRBJ2-3; TRBD1 agrees at 9 bases. Trimming cost V 0 bases and J 3 bases; bases outside gene matches: 1. Germline CDR1 and CDR2: LGHNA and YSLEER. The CDR3 is 15 residues long. CDR3 residues: CASSQDGTGTDTQYF. CDR3 sequence (DNA): TGCGCCAGCAGCCAAGATGGGACAGGGACAGATACGCAGTATTTT.

The chain recombines TRBV19 with TRBJ2-7, with 7 bases fitting TRBD1. The CDR3 is 14 residues long. After removal of 1 base from V and 2 bases from J, the junction contained 2 bases not matched to a gene. CDR1 LNHDA and CDR2 SQIVND come from the germline V gene (reference sequence). The CDR3 sequence: CASSIAGTAYEQYF. The CDR3 DNA is TGTGCCAGTAGTATAGCTGGGACAGCCTACGAGCAGTACTTC.